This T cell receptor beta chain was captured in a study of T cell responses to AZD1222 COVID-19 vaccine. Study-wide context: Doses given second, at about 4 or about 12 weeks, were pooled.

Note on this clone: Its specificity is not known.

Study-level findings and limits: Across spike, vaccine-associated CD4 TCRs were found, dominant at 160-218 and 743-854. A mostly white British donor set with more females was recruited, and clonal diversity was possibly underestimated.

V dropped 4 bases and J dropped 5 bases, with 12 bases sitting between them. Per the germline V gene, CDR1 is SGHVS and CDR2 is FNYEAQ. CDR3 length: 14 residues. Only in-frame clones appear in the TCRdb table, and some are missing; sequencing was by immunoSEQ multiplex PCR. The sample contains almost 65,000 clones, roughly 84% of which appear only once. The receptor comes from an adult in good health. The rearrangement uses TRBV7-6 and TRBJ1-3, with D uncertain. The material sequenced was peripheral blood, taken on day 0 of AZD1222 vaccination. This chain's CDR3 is CASSSRGGRNTIYF. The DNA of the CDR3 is TGTGCCAGCAGCTCCCGGGGAGGGCGAAACACCATATATTTT.